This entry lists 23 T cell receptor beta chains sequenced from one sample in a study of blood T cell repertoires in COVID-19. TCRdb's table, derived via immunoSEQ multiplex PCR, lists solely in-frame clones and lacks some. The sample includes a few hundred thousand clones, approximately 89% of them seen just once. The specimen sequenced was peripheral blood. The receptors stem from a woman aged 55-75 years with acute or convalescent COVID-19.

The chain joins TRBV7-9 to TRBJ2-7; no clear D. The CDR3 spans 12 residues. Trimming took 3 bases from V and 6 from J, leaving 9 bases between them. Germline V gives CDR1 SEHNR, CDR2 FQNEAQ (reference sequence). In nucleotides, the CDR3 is TGTGCCAGCAGCTTGGGTAGCAGCGAGCAGTACTTC. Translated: CASSLGSSEQYF.

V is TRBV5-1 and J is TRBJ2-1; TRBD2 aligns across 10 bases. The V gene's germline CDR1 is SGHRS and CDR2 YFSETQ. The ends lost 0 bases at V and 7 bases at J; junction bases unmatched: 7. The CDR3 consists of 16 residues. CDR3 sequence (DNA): TGCGCCAGCAGCTTGGCCCAACTAGCGGGGTCGAATGAGCAGTTCTTC. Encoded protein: CASSLAQLAGSNEQFF.

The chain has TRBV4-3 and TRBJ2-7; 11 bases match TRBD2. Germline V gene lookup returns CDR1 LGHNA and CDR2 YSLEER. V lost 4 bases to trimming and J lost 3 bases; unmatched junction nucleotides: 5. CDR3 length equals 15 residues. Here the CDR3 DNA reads TGCGCCAGCAGCCTACTAGCGGGGGCGCTCTACGAGCAGTACTTC. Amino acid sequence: CASSLLAGALYEQYF.

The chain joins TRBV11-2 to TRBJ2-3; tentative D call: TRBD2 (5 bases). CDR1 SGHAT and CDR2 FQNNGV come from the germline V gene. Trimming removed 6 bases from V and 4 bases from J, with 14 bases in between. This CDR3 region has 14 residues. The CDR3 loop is CASSSSNFADTQYF. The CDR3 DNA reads TGTGCCAGCAGTTCTAGCAACTTCGCAGATACGCAGTATTTT.

In DNA, the CDR3 is TGTGCTAGTGGCCACCGGGGATTCAATCAGCCCCAGCATTTT. Translating gives CASGHRGFNQPQHF. The chain employs TRBV12-5 and TRBJ1-5, with unresolved D. V was clipped by 6 bases and J by 3 bases, with 12 bases between them. The germline V gene has CDR1 LGHNT and CDR2 FRNRAP. This CDR3 is built from 14 residues.

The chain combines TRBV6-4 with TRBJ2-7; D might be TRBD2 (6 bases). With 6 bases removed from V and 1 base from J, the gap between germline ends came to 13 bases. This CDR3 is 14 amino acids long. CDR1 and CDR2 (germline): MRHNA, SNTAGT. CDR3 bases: TGTGCCAGCAGAGCGGGTGTGGGGTCCTACGAGCAGTACTTC. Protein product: CASRAGVGSYEQYF.

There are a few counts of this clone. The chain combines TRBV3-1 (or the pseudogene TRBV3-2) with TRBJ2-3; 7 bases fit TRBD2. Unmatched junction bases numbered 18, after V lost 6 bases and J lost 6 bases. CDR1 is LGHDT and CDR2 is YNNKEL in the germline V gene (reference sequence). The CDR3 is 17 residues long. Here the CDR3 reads CASSSLGGGPPRDTQYF. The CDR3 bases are TGTGCCAGCAGTTCCCTCGGCGGGGGACCACCTAGGGATACGCAGTATTTT.

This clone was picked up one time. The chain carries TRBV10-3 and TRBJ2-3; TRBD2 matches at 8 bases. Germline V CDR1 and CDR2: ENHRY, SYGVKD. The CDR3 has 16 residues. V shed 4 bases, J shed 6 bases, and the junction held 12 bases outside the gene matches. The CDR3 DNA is TGTGCCATCAGTGGAGTCGGGAGGGGCGGTGAGGATACGCAGTATTTT. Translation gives CAISGVGRGGEDTQYF.

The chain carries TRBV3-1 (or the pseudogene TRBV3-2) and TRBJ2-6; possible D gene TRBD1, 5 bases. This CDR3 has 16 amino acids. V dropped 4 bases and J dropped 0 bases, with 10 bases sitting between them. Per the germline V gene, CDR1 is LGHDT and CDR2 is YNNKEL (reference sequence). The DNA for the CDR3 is TGTGCCAGCAGCCCCCAGGGTATCTCTGGGGCCAACGTCCTGACTTTC. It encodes CASSPQGISGANVLTF.

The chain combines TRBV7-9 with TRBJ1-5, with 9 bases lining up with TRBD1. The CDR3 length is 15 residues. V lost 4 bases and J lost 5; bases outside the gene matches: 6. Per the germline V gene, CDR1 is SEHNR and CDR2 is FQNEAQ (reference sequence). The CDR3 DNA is TGTGCCAGCAGCTCTCCCACAGGGGGCGATCAGCCCCAGCATTTT. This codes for CASSSPTGGDQPQHF.

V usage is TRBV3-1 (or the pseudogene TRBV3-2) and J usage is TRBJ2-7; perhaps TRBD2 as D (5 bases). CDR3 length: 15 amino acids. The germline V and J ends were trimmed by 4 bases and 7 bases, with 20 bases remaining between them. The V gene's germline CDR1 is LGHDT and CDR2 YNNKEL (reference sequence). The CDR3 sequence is CASSLKRFREEEQYF. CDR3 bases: TGTGCCAGCAGCCTAAAACGATTTCGGGAAGAAGAGCAGTACTTC.

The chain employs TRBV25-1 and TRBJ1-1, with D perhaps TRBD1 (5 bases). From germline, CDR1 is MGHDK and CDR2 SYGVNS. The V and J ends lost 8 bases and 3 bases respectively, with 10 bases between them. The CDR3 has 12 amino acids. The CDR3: CASHGGYTEAFF. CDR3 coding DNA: TGTGCCAGCCACGGGGGATACACTGAAGCTTTCTTT.

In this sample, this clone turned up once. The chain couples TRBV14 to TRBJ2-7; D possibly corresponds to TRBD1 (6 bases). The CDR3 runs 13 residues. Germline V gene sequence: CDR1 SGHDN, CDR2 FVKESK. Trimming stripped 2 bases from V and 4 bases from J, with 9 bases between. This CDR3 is CASSQLGAYEQYF. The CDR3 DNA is TGTGCCAGCAGCCAACTGGGGGCTTACGAGCAGTACTTC.

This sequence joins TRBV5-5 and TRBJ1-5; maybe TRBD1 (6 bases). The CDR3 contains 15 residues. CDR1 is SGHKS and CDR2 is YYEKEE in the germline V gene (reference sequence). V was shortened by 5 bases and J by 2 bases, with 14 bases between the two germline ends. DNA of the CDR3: TGTGCCAGCAGACGGCAGGGGAGCGGCAATCAGCCCCAGCATTTT. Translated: CASRRQGSGNQPQHF.

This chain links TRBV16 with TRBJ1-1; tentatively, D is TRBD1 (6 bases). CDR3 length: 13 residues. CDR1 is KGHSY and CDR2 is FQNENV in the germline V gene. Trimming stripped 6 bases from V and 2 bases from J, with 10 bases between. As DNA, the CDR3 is TGTGCCAGCAGACGGGGGGCAAACACTGAAGCTTTCTTT. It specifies CASRRGANTEAFF.

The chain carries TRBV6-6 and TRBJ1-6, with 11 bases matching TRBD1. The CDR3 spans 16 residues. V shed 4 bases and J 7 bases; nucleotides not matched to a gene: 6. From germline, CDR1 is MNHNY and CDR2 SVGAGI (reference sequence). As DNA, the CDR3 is TGTGCCAGCAGTTCAGGGACAGGGGGAAGGAATTCACCCCTCCACTTT. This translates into CASSSGTGGRNSPLHF.

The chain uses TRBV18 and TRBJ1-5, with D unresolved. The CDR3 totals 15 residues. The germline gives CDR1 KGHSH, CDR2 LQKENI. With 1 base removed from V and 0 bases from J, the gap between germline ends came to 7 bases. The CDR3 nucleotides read TGTGCCAGCTCACCACTGGCGGATAGCAATCAGCCCCAGCATTTT. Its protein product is CASSPLADSNQPQHF. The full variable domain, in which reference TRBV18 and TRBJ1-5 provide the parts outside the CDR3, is NAGVMQNPRHLVRRRGQEARLRCSPMKGHSHVYWYRQLPEEGLKFMVYLQKENIIDESGMPKERFSAEFPKEGPSILRIQQVVRGDSAAYFCASSPLADSNQPQHFGDGTRLSIL.

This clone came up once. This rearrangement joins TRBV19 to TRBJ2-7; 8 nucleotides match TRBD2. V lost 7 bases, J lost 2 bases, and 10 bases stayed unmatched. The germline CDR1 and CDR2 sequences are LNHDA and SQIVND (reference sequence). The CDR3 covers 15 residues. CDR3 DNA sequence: TGTGCCAGTAACGGGGGGGGACTTTCCCCCTACGAGCAGTACTTC. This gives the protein CASNGGGLSPYEQYF.

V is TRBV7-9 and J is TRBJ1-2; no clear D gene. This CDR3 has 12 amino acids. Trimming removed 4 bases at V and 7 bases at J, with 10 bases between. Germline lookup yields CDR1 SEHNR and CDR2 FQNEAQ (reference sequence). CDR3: CASSSLGGGYTF. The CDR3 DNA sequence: TGTGCCAGCAGCTCCTTGGGAGGTGGCTACACCTTC. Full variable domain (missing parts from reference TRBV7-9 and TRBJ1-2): DTGVSQNPRHKITKRGQNVTFRCDPISEHNRLYWYRQTLGQGPEFLTYFQNEAQLEKSRLLSDRFSAERPKGSFSTLEIQRTEQGDSAMYLCASSSLGGGYTFGSGTRLTVV.

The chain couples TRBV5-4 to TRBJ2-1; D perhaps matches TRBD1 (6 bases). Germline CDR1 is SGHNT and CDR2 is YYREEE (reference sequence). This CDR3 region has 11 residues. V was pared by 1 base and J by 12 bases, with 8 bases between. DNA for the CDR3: TGTGCCAGCAGCTTGCAGGGGACGCAGTTCTTC. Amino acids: CASSLQGTQFF.

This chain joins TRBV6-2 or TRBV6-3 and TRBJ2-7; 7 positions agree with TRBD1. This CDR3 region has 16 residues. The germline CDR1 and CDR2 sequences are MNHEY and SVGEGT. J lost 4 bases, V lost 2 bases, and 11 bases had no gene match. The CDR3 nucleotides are TGTGCCAGCAGTTACGAGACAGGGCGTTTAAAGTACGAGCAGTACTTC. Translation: CASSYETGRLKYEQYF.

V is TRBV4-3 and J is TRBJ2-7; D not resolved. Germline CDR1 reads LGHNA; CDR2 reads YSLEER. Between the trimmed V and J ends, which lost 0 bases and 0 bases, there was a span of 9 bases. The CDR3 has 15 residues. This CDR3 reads CASSQDVLSSYEQYF. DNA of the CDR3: TGCGCCAGCAGCCAAGATGTCCTCTCCTCCTACGAGCAGTACTTC.

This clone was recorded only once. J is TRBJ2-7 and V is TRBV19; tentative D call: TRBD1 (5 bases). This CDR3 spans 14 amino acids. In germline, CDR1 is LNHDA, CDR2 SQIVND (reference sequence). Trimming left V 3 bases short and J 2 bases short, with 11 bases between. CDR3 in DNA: TGTGCCAGTAGTATGGGGCCGGCTACCTACGAGCAGTACTTC. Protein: CASSMGPATYEQYF.